The present T cell receptor (beta chain) was sequenced within a study of T cell responses to AZD1222 COVID-19 vaccine. A word on this clone: Its target is unknown.

Germline lookup yields CDR1 SNHLY and CDR2 FYNNEI. This CDR3 region has 13 residues. V was shortened by 8 bases and J by 10 bases, with 15 bases between the two germline ends. Findings of the study overall: Repertoire sampling happened only post peak T cell response. Dominant at 160-218 and 743-854, vaccine-associated CD4 TCRs also spanned spike.

Assay: immunoSEQ multiplex PCR; the TCRdb copy retains only in-frame clones and omits some. The data show under 140,000 clones, about 94% seen once. The receptor comes from an adult who received the AZD1222 COVID-19 vaccine. This specimen was peripheral blood, taken 28 days after the second AZD1222 dose. The chain carries TRBV2 and TRBJ1-6; the D is unclear. This CDR3 is CASPHPLGSPLHF. The CDR3 DNA is TGTGCCAGCCCCCACCCCCTGGGGTCACCCCTCCACTTT. Full variable domain (outside the CDR3, taken from reference TRBV2 and TRBJ1-6): EPEVTQTPSHQVTQMGQEVILRCVPISNHLYFYWYRQILGQKVEFLVSFYNNEISEKSEIFDDQFSVERPDGSNFTLKIRSTKLEDSAMYFCASPHPLGSPLHFGNGTRLTVT.